The present TCR beta chain was sequenced within a study of cytomegalovirus exposure and HLA in healthy donors. Germline values: CDR1 MDHEN, CDR2 SYDVKM. V was trimmed by 8 bases and J by 5 bases, leaving 21 bases between them. This CDR3 region has 15 residues. Profiling relied on immunoSEQ multiplex PCR, and the TCRdb table lists in-frame clones only, not all of them. The repertoire holds about 120,000 clones, with 89% as singletons. The source of this sequence is a woman aged 18-30 years in good health and CMV-seronegative. The rearrangement uses TRBV28 and TRBJ2-5; TRBD2 might be the D (6 bases). Sequencing input: PBMCs. The CDR3, as DNA: TGTGCCAGCGAATCAGGAGAAGGTCGGGGGGAGACCCAGTACTTC. This sequence encodes CASESGEGRGETQYF.